These T cell receptor beta chains were read from a single sample in a study of T cells in Graves' hyperthyroidism and ophthalmopathy. TCRdb recomputed calls from the multiplex PCR reads with MiXCR, one row per CDR3 protein. Of about 640,000 distinct CDR3 sequences listed, roughly 15% are singletons. Sequencing was carried out using blood. These TCRs come from a woman aged 50 to 65 with Graves' ophthalmopathy. Each CDR3 is given with its conserved first and last residue. The D gene is left open where the match is weak. Rows give clone size only sometimes, using once, few, many, or a class for an expanded clone.

TRBJ1-1	.	TRBV12-3/TRBV12-4	many	TGTGCCAGCAGTCCAAGGACGGCGATGAACACTGAAGCTTTCTTT	CASSPRTAMNTEAFF
TRBJ2-7	.	TRBV24-1	.	TGTGCCACCAGTGATGTTGGGGGCTACGAGCAGTACTTC	CATSDVGGYEQYF
TRBJ2-5	.	TRBV10-3	once	TGTGCCGTCAGAAGGACTCTTGCCCAAGAGACCCAGTACTTC	CAVRRTLAQETQYF
TRBJ2-2	TRBD2	TRBV27	.	TGTGCCAGCAGTTTACGGCTAGCGGGAGGTACCGGGGAGCTGTTTTTT	CASSLRLAGGTGELFF
TRBJ2-3	.	TRBV2	many	TGTGCCAGCAGGCGACTAGCAGATACGCAGTATTTT	CASRRLADTQYF
TRBJ2-7	.	TRBV7-9	many	TGTGCCAGCAGCTCCACCGACAGGTCCCCCTACGAGCAGTACTTC	CASSSTDRSPYEQYF
TRBJ2-1	TRBD2	TRBV13	.	TGTGCCAGCAGCACCCCGACTAGCGGGAGAAGGAATGAGCAGTTCTTC	CASSTPTSGRRNEQFF
TRBJ1-5	.	TRBV9	many	TGTGCCAGCAGCCTACAGGGTGGCAATCAGCCCCAGCATTTT	CASSLQGGNQPQHF
TRBJ2-1	.	TRBV20-1	many	TGCAGTGCTAGAGATTTGGCTGAGCAGTTCTTC	CSARDLAEQFF
TRBJ2-2	TRBD2	TRBV28	many	TGTGCCAGCAGTTTTTCGGTTTCGGGAGGCACCGGGGAGCTGTTTTTT	CASSFSVSGGTGELFF
TRBJ2-7	TRBD1	TRBV20-1	.	TGCAGTGCAATCGCAACCGGGACAGGGTATCGTGAGCAGTACTTC	CSAIATGTGYREQYF
TRBJ2-5	TRBD2	TRBV7-2	.	TGTGCCAGCAGCTCAGGGACTAGCGGGAGGCTCACAGAGACCCAGTACTTC	CASSSGTSGRLTETQYF
TRBJ1-5	TRBD1	TRBV2	many	TGTGCCAGCAGTGAAAATGGACAGGGGGGCTATCAGCCCCAGCATTTT	CASSENGQGGYQPQHF
TRBJ2-1	.	TRBV7-2	.	TGTGCCAGCAGCTTATTCCTAGGCACACTGGATCTTGAGCAGTTCTTC	CASSLFLGTLDLEQFF
TRBJ1-4	.	TRBV20-1	.	TGCAGTGCTACAGGGCTCACTAATGAAAAACTGTTTTTT	CSATGLTNEKLFF
TRBJ1-2	TRBD1	TRBV11-1	many	TGTGCCAGCAGCTCCCAGGGGGCGTACTATGGCTACACCTTC	CASSSQGAYYGYTF
TRBJ2-2	TRBD1	TRBV27	.	TGTGCCAGCATAAGGACAGGGGAGGGCACCGGGGAGCTGTTTTTT	CASIRTGEGTGELFF
TRBJ2-1	.	TRBV4-1	few	TGCGCCAGCAGCTCACTAGGGAGCTCCTACAATGAGCAGTTCTTC	CASSSLGSSYNEQFF
TRBJ2-5	.	TRBV20-1	many	TGCAGTGCTAGCCTGCTACCGGGACCCGGGCGAGAGACCCAGTACTTC	CSASLLPGPGRETQYF
TRBJ2-1	.	TRBV20-1	many	TGCAGTGCTAGAGGGGGAGCGGTTGAGCAGTTCTTC	CSARGGAVEQFF
TRBJ2-1	TRBD1	TRBV6-2/TRBV6-3	few	TGTGCCAGCACCACGCGGACAGGAGTATACAATGAGCAGTTCTTC	CASTTRTGVYNEQFF
TRBJ2-1	TRBD2	TRBV20-1	.	TGCAGTGCTAATAGTGTGACTAGCGCGGGGGGGGTCAATGAGCAGTTCTTC	CSANSVTSAGGVNEQFF
TRBJ2-1	.	TRBV6-5	.	TGTGCCAGCAGTTACTCCCTATCGGCCTCCTACAATGAGCAGTTCTTC	CASSYSLSASYNEQFF
TRBJ1-2	.	TRBV12-3/TRBV12-4	.	TGTGCCAGCAGTCAATCAGGGCTTTTTGGCTACACCTTC	CASSQSGLFGYTF
TRBJ1-1	TRBD1	TRBV12-3/TRBV12-4	.	TGTGCCAGCAGTTACCGGGACAGGGCCGAAGCTTTCTTT	CASSYRDRAEAFF
TRBJ2-5	.	TRBV9	few	TGTGCCAGCAGCGAAACCACAACAGGGACCCAGTACTTC	CASSETTTGTQYF
TRBJ2-5	.	TRBV12-5	few	TGTGCTAGTGGTTTGGTATTGGGGGAGACCCAGTACTTC	CASGLVLGETQYF
TRBJ2-2	TRBD2	TRBV5-5	many	TGTGCCAGCAGCTTGGCAGCGGGACGGAACACCGGGGAGCTGTTTTTT	CASSLAAGRNTGELFF
TRBJ2-2	TRBD1	TRBV2	many	TGTGCCAGCAGAGCTACAGGGGGCGCGGACGGGGAGCTGTTTTTT	CASRATGGADGELFF
TRBJ2-5	.	TRBV28	many	TGTGCCAGCAGTTTCCCTCGACAGGGAGGCCAAGAGACCCAGTACTTC	CASSFPRQGGQETQYF
TRBJ1-2	.	TRBV24-1	.	TGTGCCACCAGTGATCCAAGGATGCCCTATGGCTACACCTTC	CATSDPRMPYGYTF
TRBJ1-1	TRBD1	TRBV5-1	few	TGCGCCAGCAGCTCATCGACAGGGTCATACACTGAAGCTTTCTTT	CASSSSTGSYTEAFF
TRBJ2-3	.	TRBV12-3/TRBV12-4	many	TGTGCCAGCAGTTTTCTCCCCACAGATACGCAGTATTTT	CASSFLPTDTQYF
TRBJ2-7	TRBD1	TRBV14	many	TGTGCCAGCAGCCAGGCCGGGACAGGGAAGTACGAGCAGTACTTC	CASSQAGTGKYEQYF
TRBJ2-4	.	TRBV5-1	few	TGCGCCGGCGCCATGGGCATGCTAGCCAAAAACATTCAGTACTTC	CAGAMGMLAKNIQYF
TRBJ2-3	TRBD2	TRBV3-1	.	TGTGCCAGCAAGAGCGGGAGTGTCCCAGATACGCAGTATTTT	CASKSGSVPDTQYF
TRBJ2-3	.	TRBV7-2	.	TGTGCCAGCAGCTATACGACAGGAGGCACAGATACGCAGTATTTT	CASSYTTGGTDTQYF
TRBJ2-7	TRBD1	TRBV3-1	many	TGTGCCAGCAGCCCTCTCGGTAAGACAGGGTTCTACGAGCAGTACTTC	CASSPLGKTGFYEQYF
TRBJ2-7	.	TRBV18	.	TGTGCCACTTCGGGACTCCCGGAGGCCGAGCAGTACTTC	CATSGLPEAEQYF
TRBJ1-1	TRBD1	TRBV6-2/TRBV6-3	many	TGTGCCAGCAGTTACAGAGGGGGCTACACTGAAGCTTTCTTT	CASSYRGGYTEAFF
TRBJ2-1	.	TRBV9	few	TGTGCCAGCAGCGTTCAAGTTCACAGCTCCTACAATGAGCAGTTCTTC	CASSVQVHSSYNEQFF
TRBJ2-7	TRBD2	TRBV29-1	few	TGCAGCGTGGGGGAGGCGGGAGGGTCCTACGAGCAGTACTTC	CSVGEAGGSYEQYF
TRBJ2-7	TRBD2	TRBV20-1	many	TGCAGTGCTAGTTTGGGACTAGCGGGAGCGAGCTCCTACGAGCAGTACTTC	CSASLGLAGASSYEQYF
TRBJ2-5	TRBD1	TRBV20-1	many	TGCAGTGCTAGAGTGACTCCGGGACAGGGCTTTGGGGAGACCCAGTACTTC	CSARVTPGQGFGETQYF
TRBJ2-6	TRBD2	TRBV7-8	.	TGTGCCAGCAGCCTAGGACTAGCGGGGAACTCTGGGGCCAACGTCCTGACTTTC	CASSLGLAGNSGANVLTF
TRBJ1-4	TRBD1	TRBV5-1	many	TGCGCCAGCAGGGGACAGGGTGGAAATGAAAAACTGTTTTTT	CASRGQGGNEKLFF